This T cell receptor (beta chain) originates from a study of cytomegalovirus exposure and HLA in healthy donors. General study results and limits: Follow-up analysis seemed to connect common viral pathogens with several of the most significant clusters identified.

This clone was observed once. Its antigen is undetermined. The PCR contained 60 Vbeta and 13 Jbeta primers. In the authors' methods: Later analysis identified approximately 88 million unique TCR beta chains, about 11 million shared. Produced via immunoSEQ multiplex PCR; TCRdb's table is partial and in-frame only. The V and J calls and the clone size are those of that table, but D and trimming were determined from the DNA. This table holds 95,000 to 150,000 clones, over 70% found once. Specimen: PBMCs. The receptor comes from a man in his late teens or twenties in good health and CMV-seropositive.

CDR3 region: CASSPRLEGSPLHF. The CDR3 DNA follows: TGTGCCAGCAGTCCTCGTCTGGAGGGGTCACCCCTCCACTTT. This chain connects TRBV6-5 to TRBJ1-6; possibly TRBD1 for D (5 bases). The CDR3 loop spans 14 amino acids. CDR1 is MNHEY, CDR2 SVGAGI, per germline. Between the trimmed V and J ends, which lost 5 bases and 10 bases, there was a span of 15 bases.